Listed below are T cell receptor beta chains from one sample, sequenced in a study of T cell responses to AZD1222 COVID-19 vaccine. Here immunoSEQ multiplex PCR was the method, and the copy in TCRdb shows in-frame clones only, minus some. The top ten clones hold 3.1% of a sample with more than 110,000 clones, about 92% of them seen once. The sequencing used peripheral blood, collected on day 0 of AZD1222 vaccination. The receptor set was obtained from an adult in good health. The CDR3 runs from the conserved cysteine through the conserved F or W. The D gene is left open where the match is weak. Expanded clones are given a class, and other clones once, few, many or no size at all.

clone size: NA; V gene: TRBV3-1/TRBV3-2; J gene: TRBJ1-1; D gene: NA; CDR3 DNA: TGTGCCAGCAGCCCAACACCGAACACTGAAGCTTTCTTT; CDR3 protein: CASSPTPNTEAFF
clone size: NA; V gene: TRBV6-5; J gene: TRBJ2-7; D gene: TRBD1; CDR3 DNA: TGTGCCAGCAGTTCGGACAGGGGGATCTACGAGCAGTACTTC; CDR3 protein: CASSSDRGIYEQYF
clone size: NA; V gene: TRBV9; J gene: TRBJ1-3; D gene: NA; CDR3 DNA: TGTGCCAGCAGCGCCACGGGGCAGTACTCTGGAAACACCATATATTTT; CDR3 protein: CASSATGQYSGNTIYF
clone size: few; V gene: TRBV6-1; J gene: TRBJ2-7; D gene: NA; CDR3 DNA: TGTGCCAGCAGTGAAGGGCCAGCGAGCGAGCAGTACTTC; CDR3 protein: CASSEGPASEQYF
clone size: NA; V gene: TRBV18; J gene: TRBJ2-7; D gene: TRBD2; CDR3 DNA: TGTGCCAGCTCACCTAGCGGGAGGGATTCCTACGAGCAGTACTTC; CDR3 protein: CASSPSGRDSYEQYF
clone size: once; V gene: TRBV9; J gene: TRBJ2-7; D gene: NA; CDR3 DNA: TGTGCCAGCAGCCTCGGAGGGAGAGGGTCCTACGAGCAGTACTTC; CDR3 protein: CASSLGGRGSYEQYF
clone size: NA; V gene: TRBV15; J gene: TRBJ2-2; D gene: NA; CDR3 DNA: TGTGCCACCAGCAGAGCTCGTATCACAGAGAACACCGGGGAGCTGTTTTTT; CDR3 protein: CATSRARITENTGELFF
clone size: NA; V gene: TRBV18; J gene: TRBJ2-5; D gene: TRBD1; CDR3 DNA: TGTGCCAGCTCACCACGACAGGGGGATCAAGAGACCCAGTACTTC; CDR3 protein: CASSPRQGDQETQYF
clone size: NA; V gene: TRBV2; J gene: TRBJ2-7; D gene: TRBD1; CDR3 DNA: TGTGCCAGCAGTGAAGCACTCAGGGGGCTACACTTC; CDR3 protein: CASSEALRGLHF
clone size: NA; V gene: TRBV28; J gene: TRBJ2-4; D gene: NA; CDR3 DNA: TGTGCCAGCAGTTTTGTAAGGACGGGCCGGGCCAAAAACATTCAGTACTTC; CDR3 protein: CASSFVRTGRAKNIQYF
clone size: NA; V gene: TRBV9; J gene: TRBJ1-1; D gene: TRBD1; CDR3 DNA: TGTGCCAGCAGCGAGACACAGGGGCTAGATCCTGAAGCTTTCTTT; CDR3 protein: CASSETQGLDPEAFF
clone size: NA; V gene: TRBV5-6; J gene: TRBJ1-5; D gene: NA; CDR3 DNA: TGTGCCAGCAGCCGGGACGGTAATTTTAATCAGCCCCAGCATTTT; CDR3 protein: CASSRDGNFNQPQHF
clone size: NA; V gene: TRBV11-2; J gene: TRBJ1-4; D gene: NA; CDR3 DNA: TGTGCCAGCAGTAGTGGGCGGAGGGGGGAAAAACTGTTTTTT; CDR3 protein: CASSSGRRGEKLFF
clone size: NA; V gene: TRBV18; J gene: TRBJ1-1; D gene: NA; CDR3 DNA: TGTGCCAGCTCACCGGGCCGGAACACTGAAGCTTTCTTT; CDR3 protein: CASSPGRNTEAFF
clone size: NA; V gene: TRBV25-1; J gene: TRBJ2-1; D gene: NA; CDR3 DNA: TGTGCCAGCAGCGTTGGGGAGAGGCAGGGGAATGAGCAGTTCTTC; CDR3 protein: CASSVGERQGNEQFF
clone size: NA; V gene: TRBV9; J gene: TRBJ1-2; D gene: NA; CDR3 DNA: TGTGCCAGCAGCCCTTGGGGGGCAGGCTATGGCTACACCTTC; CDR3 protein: CASSPWGAGYGYTF
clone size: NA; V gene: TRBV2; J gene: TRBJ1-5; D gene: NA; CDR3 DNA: TGTGCCAGCAGATATCCGACGGAGGGTCAGCCCCAGCATTTT; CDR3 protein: CASRYPTEGQPQHF
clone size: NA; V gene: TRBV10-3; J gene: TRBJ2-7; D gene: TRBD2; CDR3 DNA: TGTGCCATCAGGGGCGGGACTAGCGGAGGTTCCTACGAGCAGTACTTC; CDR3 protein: CAIRGGTSGGSYEQYF
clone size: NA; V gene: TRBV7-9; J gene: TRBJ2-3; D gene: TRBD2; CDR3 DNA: TGTGCCAGCAGCCGCGTTAGTCCTTTTGCGGGAGGTGTCACAGATACGCAGTATTTT; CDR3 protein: CASSRVSPFAGGVTDTQYF
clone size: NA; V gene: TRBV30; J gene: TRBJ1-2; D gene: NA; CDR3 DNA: TGTGCCTGGATTGGGGAGTTAGCTAACTATGGCTACACCTTC; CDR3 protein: CAWIGELANYGYTF
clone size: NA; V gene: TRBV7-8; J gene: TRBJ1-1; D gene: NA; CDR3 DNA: TGTGCCAGCAGGCCCCAGGTTTACACTGAAGCTTTCTTT; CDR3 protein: CASRPQVYTEAFF
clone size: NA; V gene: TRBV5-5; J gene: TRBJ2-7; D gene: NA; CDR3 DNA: TGTGCCAGCAGCTACCGGACAGCCGAATACGAGCAGTACTTC; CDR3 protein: CASSYRTAEYEQYF
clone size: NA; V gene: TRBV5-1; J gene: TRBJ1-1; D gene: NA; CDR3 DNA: TGCGCCAGCGGACCAGAAACAGGGCGAATAACTGAAGCTTTCTTT; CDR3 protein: CASGPETGRITEAFF
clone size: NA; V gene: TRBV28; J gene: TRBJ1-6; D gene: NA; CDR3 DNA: TGTGCCAGCAGGCATGGGAGCTCCTATAATTCACCCCTCCACTTT; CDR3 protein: CASRHGSSYNSPLHF
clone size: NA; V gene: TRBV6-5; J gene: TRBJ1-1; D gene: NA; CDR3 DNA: TGTGCCAGCAGCCCCTCCGCTAGGAGTTGGACTGAAGCTTTCTTT; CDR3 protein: CASSPSARSWTEAFF
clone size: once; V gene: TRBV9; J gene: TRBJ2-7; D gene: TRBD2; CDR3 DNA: TGTGCCAGCAGCGAAAGACCGGGACTAGCCGCCTCGTACGAGCAGTACTTC; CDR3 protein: CASSERPGLAASYEQYF
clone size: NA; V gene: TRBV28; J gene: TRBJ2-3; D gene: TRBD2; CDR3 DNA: TGTGCCAGCAGCGGACTAGCGGGGCGCACAGATACGCAGTATTTT; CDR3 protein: CASSGLAGRTDTQYF
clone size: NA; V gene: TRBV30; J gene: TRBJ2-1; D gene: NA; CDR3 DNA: TGTGCCTGGAGTCCTAGCGTAGGATACAATGAGCAGTTCTTC; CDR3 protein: CAWSPSVGYNEQFF
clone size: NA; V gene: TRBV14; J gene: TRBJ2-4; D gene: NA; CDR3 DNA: TGTGCCGGGAAAGGTTCGGGATTAGCCAAAAACATTCAGTACTTC; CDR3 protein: CAGKGSGLAKNIQYF
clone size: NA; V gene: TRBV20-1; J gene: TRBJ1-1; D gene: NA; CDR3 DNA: TGCAGTGCTAGTGCCCCCAGTCGAACGGCTTTCTTT; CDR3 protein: CSASAPSRTAFF
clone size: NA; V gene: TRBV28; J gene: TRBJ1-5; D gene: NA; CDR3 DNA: TGTGCCAGCAGCCCCGGGCAAGGATATAGCAATCAGCCCCAGCATTTT; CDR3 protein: CASSPGQGYSNQPQHF
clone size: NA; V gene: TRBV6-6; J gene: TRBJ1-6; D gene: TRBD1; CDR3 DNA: TGTGCCAGCAGTTACGGTCCAGGGGGTAATGTTCCACCCCTCCACTTT; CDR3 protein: CASSYGPGGNVPPLHF
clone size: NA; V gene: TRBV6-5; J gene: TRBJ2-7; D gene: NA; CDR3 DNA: TGTGCCAGCGGAACATCTTACGAGCAGTACTTC; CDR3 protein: CASGTSYEQYF
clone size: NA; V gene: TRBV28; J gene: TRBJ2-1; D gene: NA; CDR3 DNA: TGTGCCAGCAGTTTAGGCCGCGGGCTAGAGTTTTTCTTC; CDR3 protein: CASSLGRGLEFFF
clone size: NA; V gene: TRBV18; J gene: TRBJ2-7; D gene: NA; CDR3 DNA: TGTGCCAGCTCTCTCACAATGAGCTCCTACGAGCAGTACTTC; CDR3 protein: CASSLTMSSYEQYF
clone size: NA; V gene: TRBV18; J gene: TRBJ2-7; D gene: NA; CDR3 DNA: TGTGCCAGCTCACCCACGGGGGAGCAGTACTTC; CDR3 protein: CASSPTGEQYF
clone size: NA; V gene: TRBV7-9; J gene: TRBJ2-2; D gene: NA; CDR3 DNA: TGTGCCAGCAGTTCCGAACCCACCGGGGAGCTGTTTTTT; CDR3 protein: CASSSEPTGELFF
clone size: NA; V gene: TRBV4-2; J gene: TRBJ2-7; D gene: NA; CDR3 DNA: TGTGCCAGCAACCCAGGGGAGGGCTACGAGCAGTACTTC; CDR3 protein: CASNPGEGYEQYF
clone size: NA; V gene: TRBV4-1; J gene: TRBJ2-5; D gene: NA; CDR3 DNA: TGCGCCAGCAGCCAGATTGCGCGCGCTGTACCAGAGACCCAGTACTTC; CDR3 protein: CASSQIARAVPETQYF
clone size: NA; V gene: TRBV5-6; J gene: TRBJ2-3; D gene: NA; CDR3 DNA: TGTGCCAGCAGCTCTCCCTTTCGGGGGCCTAGCACAGATACGCAGTATTTT; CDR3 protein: CASSSPFRGPSTDTQYF
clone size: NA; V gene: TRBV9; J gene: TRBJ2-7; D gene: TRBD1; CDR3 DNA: TGTGCCAGCAGCGCCGGACGGGACAGGGGGCTATACGAGCAGTACTTC; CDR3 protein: CASSAGRDRGLYEQYF
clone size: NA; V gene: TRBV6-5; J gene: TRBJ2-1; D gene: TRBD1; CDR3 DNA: TGTGCCAGCAGCCGGGACAGGGAGCAGTTCTTC; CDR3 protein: CASSRDREQFF
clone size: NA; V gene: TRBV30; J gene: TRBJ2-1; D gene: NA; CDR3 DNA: TGTGCCTGGAGTCCCTACAATGAGCAGTTCTTC; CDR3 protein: CAWSPYNEQFF
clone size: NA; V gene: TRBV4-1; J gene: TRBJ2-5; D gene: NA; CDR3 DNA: TGCGCCAGCAGCCAAGCGACTCAAGAGACCCAGTACTTC; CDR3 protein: CASSQATQETQYF
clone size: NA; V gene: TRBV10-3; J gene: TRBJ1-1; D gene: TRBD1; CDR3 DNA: TGTGCCATCAGGTCCAGGGGGCAGGAAACTGAAGCTTTCTTT; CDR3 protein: CAIRSRGQETEAFF
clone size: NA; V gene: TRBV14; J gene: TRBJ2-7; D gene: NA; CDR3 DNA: TGTGCCAGCAGCCTCCAGACAGGATCCTACGAGCAGTACTTC; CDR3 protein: CASSLQTGSYEQYF
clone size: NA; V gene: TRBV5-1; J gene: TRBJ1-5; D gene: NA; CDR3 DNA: TGCGCCAGCAGCTTGGACGGATATAGCAATCAGCCCCAGCATTTT; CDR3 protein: CASSLDGYSNQPQHF
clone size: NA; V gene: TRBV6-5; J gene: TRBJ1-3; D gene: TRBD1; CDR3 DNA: TGTGCCAGCACCAAAACGAGGGGGCCTGGAAACACCATATATTTT; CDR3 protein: CASTKTRGPGNTIYF
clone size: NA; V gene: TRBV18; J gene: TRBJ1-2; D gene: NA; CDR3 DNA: TGTGCCAGCTCACCAGTTCGGCAGGGAGATGGCTACACCTTC; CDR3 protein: CASSPVRQGDGYTF
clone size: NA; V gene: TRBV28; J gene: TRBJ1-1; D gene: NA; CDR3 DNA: TGTGCCAGCAGTCCTCCCTATAGGGTAAATCGACCTGAAGCTTTCTTT; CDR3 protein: CASSPPYRVNRPEAFF
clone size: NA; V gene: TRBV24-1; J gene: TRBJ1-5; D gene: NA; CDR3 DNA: TGTGCCACCAGTGTTGGGAGGGGTCAGCCCCAGCATTTT; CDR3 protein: CATSVGRGQPQHF
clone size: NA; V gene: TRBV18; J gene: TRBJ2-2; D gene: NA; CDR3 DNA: TGTGCCAGCTCACCACCGAGGGGGAACACCGGGGAGCTGTTTTTT; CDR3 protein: CASSPPRGNTGELFF
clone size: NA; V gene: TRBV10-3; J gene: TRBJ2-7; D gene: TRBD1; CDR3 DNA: TGTGCCATCAGTGAAAAGGGACAGGGCTACGAGCAGTACTTC; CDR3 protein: CAISEKGQGYEQYF
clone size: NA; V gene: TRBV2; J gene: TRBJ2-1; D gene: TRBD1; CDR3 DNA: TGTGCCAGCAGACCTACAGGGGCTGGGGTCTACAATGAGCAGTTCTTC; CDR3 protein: CASRPTGAGVYNEQFF
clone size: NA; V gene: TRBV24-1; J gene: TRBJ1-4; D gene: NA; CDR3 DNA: TGTGCCACCAGTGACACACAGGGCCCAGAAAAACTGTTTTTT; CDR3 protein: CATSDTQGPEKLFF